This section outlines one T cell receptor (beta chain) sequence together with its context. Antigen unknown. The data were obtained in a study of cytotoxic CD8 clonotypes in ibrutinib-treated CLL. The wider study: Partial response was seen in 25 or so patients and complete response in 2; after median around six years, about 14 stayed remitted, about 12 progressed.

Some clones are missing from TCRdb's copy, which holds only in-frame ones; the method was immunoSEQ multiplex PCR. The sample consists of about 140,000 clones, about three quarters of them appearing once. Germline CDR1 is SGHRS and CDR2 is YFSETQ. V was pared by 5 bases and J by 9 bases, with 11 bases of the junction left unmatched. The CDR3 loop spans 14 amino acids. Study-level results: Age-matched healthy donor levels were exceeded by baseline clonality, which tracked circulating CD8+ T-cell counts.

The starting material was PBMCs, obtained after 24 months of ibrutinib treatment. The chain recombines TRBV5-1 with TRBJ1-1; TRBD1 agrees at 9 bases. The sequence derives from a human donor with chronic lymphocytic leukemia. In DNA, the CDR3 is TGCGCCAGCAGTTCGGACAGGGGTGACGAGAAAGCTTTCTTT. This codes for CASSSDRGDEKAFF.